These 19 T cell receptor beta chains originate from one sample sequenced in a study of cytomegalovirus exposure and HLA in healthy donors. Primers for the PCR totalled 60 Vbeta and 13 Jbeta. Sequencing was performed with immunoSEQ multiplex PCR; in TCRdb, only in-frame clones are kept and a portion is missing. There are roughly 150,000 clones in the sample; over 80% occur only once, and over 1.5% lies in the top ten. Sequencing was performed on PBMCs. These receptors came from a woman under 30 in good health and CMV-seronegative.

The chain uses TRBV25-1 and TRBJ2-7; 9 bases line up with TRBD1. CDR3 length equals 13 residues. Trimming took 4 bases from V and 2 from J; bases not matched to a gene: 0. CDR1 MGHDK and CDR2 SYGVNS come from the germline V gene. In DNA, the CDR3 is TGTGCCAGCAGTGGGGACAGGGCCTACGAGCAGTACTTC. Translating it yields CASSGDRAYEQYF.

This chain connects TRBV2 to TRBJ2-3, with D tentatively TRBD2 (6 bases). This CDR3 contains 13 residues. Germline values: CDR1 SNHLY, CDR2 FYNNEI. The germline V and J ends were trimmed by 2 bases and 6 bases, with 9 bases remaining between them. The DNA of the CDR3 is TGTGCCAGCAGTGAACGGGGGAAGGATACGCAGTATTTT. This sequence encodes CASSERGKDTQYF.

V and J are TRBV5-6 and TRBJ2-5; tentative D call: TRBD1 (6 bases). Per germline, CDR1 SGHDT and CDR2 YYEEEE. Trimming removed 0 bases from V and 2 bases from J, with 8 bases in between. This CDR3 contains 14 residues. The CDR3 nucleotides are TGTGCCAGCAGCTTGGTGGGGGCTCAAGAGACCCAGTACTTC. This codes for CASSLVGAQETQYF.

The sample holds one count of this clone. The CDR3: CASSLAKTGFQVNTEAFF. The CDR3, as DNA: TGTGCCAGCAGCTTAGCCAAGACAGGGTTTCAGGTGAACACTGAAGCTTTCTTT. V is TRBV7-2 and J is TRBJ1-1; 7 bases align to TRBD1. The germline V gene has CDR1 SGHTA and CDR2 FQGNSA. This CDR3 spans 18 amino acids. Trimming at V came to 0 bases and at J to 0 bases, leaving 10 bases not matched to a gene. The complete variable domain, with remaining parts taken from reference TRBV7-2 and TRBJ1-1, reads GAGVSQSPSNKVTEKGKDVELRCDPISGHTALYWYRQSLGQGLEFLIYFQGNSAPDKSGLPSDRFSAERTGGSVSTLTIQRTQQEDSAVYLCASSLAKTGFQVNTEAFFGQGTRLTVV.

The chain uses TRBV28 and TRBJ2-7, with 11 bases that match TRBD1. The junction had 7 bases not matched to a gene; V was cut back by 7 bases and J by 2 bases. The CDR3 consists of 15 residues. CDR1 MDHEN and CDR2 SYDVKM come from the germline V gene. The CDR3 loop reads CASKAGQGGPYEQYF. The CDR3 DNA sequence: TGTGCCAGCAAGGCGGGACAGGGGGGACCCTACGAGCAGTACTTC.

J is TRBJ1-1 and V is TRBV19; D unresolved. Germline CDR1 reads LNHDA; CDR2 reads SQIVND (reference sequence). The CDR3 covers 13 residues. With 1 base removed from V and 7 bases from J, the gap between germline ends came to 10 bases. The CDR3: CASSIGVGDEAFF. CDR3 bases: TGTGCCAGTAGTATAGGTGTCGGGGATGAAGCTTTCTTT.

The chain is built from TRBV4-1 and TRBJ2-5, with 10 positions matching TRBD1. CDR3 length equals 16 residues. Trimming removed 1 base from V and 4 bases from J; junction bases left unmatched: 6. Germline assignment: CDR1 MGHRA and CDR2 YSYEKL. The CDR3 sequence is CASSQGDRGITETQYF. CDR3 DNA: TGCGCCAGCAGCCAAGGGGACAGGGGAATTACAGAGACCCAGTACTTC.

This chain connects TRBV11-2 to TRBJ2-1, with 9 bases identical to TRBD2. Per germline, CDR1 SGHAT and CDR2 FQNNGV. The CDR3 is made up of 17 amino acids. V was clipped by 3 bases and J by 3 bases; unmatched bases: 9. CDR3 sequence: CASSFGVAGDLYNEQFF. Here the CDR3 DNA reads TGTGCCAGCAGCTTTGGGGTAGCGGGGGACCTCTACAATGAGCAGTTCTTC.

J is TRBJ2-3 and V is TRBV11-2, with D possibly matching TRBD1 (6 bases). The CDR3 sequence is 15 residues long. V was trimmed by 5 bases and J by 6 bases, leaving 18 bases between them. The V gene's germline CDR1 is SGHAT and CDR2 FQNNGV. CDR3 sequence: CASSPTGQPGDTQYF. CDR3 DNA: TGTGCCAGCAGCCCCACTGGACAGCCCGGGGATACGCAGTATTTT.

The genes are TRBV7-9 and TRBJ1-2; D gene unclear. Per germline, CDR1 SEHNR and CDR2 FQNEAQ (reference sequence). Trimming left V 0 bases short and J 2 bases short, with 10 bases between. There are 15 residues in the CDR3. The CDR3 loop reads CASSLATARNYGYTF. In DNA form, the CDR3 reads TGTGCCAGCAGCTTAGCTACGGCCAGGAACTATGGCTACACCTTC.

This sequence joins TRBV6-5 and TRBJ1-2; D is possibly TRBD1 (6 bases). The CDR3 has 14 residues. V lost 8 bases, J lost 8 bases, and 21 bases lay in between. Germline V gives CDR1 MNHEY, CDR2 SVGAGI. CDR3 DNA: TGTGCCAGCGAGGGACACCTGCCTGCATGGGGCTACACCTTC. Translation: CASEGHLPAWGYTF.

The chain is built from TRBV7-9 and TRBJ1-6; 10 positions agree with TRBD1. Germline CDR1 and CDR2: SEHNR and FQNEAQ (reference sequence). After removal of 6 bases from V and 9 bases from J, the junction contained 5 bases not matched to a gene. This CDR3 region has 14 residues. The CDR3 region is CASSPGQGISPLHF. DNA of the CDR3: TGTGCCAGCAGTCCGGGACAGGGGATTTCACCCCTCCACTTT.

The V gene is TRBV6-5, the J gene TRBJ1-2; TRBD1 matches at 7 bases. The CDR3 spans 14 residues. In germline, CDR1 is MNHEY, CDR2 SVGAGI. J gave up 1 base and V 6 bases, and 5 bases lay outside the gene matches. The CDR3 is CASSRGTLNYGYTF. The CDR3 coding sequence is TGTGCCAGCAGCAGGGGGACCCTTAACTATGGCTACACCTTC.

This clone turned up a few times. The chain uses TRBV11-3 and TRBJ1-6, with TRBD1 matching 7 bases. J gave up 11 bases and V 0 bases, and 10 bases lay outside the gene matches. CDR1 and CDR2 (germline): SGHNT, YENEEA. The CDR3 has 16 residues. The CDR3 reads CASSLDFGRGDPPLHF. CDR3 DNA: TGTGCCAGCAGCTTAGATTTCGGCAGGGGGGATCCACCCCTCCACTTT.

The rearrangement links TRBV5-1 to TRBJ2-7; a weak D match, TRBD1 (5 bases). Germline assignment: CDR1 SGHRS and CDR2 YFSETQ. Trimming pared 2 bases from V and 6 bases from J, leaving 27 bases between. CDR3 length: 18 residues. The CDR3 reads CASSFLPQGRDSRSEQYF. In nucleotides, the CDR3 is TGCGCCAGCAGCTTCTTGCCTCAGGGAAGAGACTCAAGATCCGAGCAGTACTTC.

The rearrangement uses TRBV4-1 and TRBJ1-2, with 8 bases matching TRBD1. Germline values: CDR1 MGHRA, CDR2 YSYEKL. With V trimmed by 3 bases and J by 2 bases, 2 bases remained unmatched. The CDR3 is made up of 14 amino acids. CDR3 coding DNA: TGCGCCAGCAGCCAGACAGGGGCCAACTATGGCTACACCTTC. Translating it yields CASSQTGANYGYTF.

The chain has TRBV19 and TRBJ2-7, with TRBD2 as a possible D gene (5 bases). From germline, CDR1 is LNHDA and CDR2 SQIVND (reference sequence). V was shortened by 5 bases and J by 2 bases, with 16 bases between the two germline ends. The CDR3 is 15 residues long. In DNA form, the CDR3 reads TGTGCCAGTAGTGAGGGTGTAACTCCTACCTACGAGCAGTACTTC. Protein sequence: CASSEGVTPTYEQYF.

CDR3 nucleotide sequence: TGTGCCAGCAGCCCTTTAGGACTAGCGGGGGGGCAGAGAGATACGCAGTATTTT. Its protein product is CASSPLGLAGGQRDTQYF. This chain joins TRBV9 and TRBJ2-3, with TRBD2 identical over 15 bases. The junction had 11 bases not matched to a gene; V was cut back by 4 bases and J by 5 bases. Looked up from germline, CDR1 is SGDLS and CDR2 is YYNGEE. The CDR3 spans 18 residues.

The chain links TRBV19 to TRBJ1-2, with TRBD1 matching over 7 bases. The CDR3 length is 16 residues. V lost 5 bases, J lost 4 bases, and 13 bases stayed unmatched. Germline values: CDR1 LNHDA, CDR2 SQIVND (reference sequence). CDR3 sequence: CASSPLNRDSLYGYTF. Here the CDR3 DNA reads TGTGCCAGTAGTCCCCTCAATAGGGACAGCCTCTATGGCTACACCTTC.